The 6 T cell receptor beta chains given below trace back to one sample, sequenced in a study of shared clonotypes between healthy human individuals. TCRdb's table, derived via immunoSEQ multiplex PCR, lists solely in-frame clones and lacks some. This sample carries fewer than 400,000 clones, approximately 79% of them seen once, and the ten largest clones take about a tenth. The specimen sequenced was memory CD4+ T cells sorted from blood. Subset reported: CD45RA-negative fraction. These receptors were taken from a young man in good health.

This chain uses TRBV2 with TRBJ2-1; TRBD2 is a possible D gene (6 bases). The CDR3 has 12 amino acids. Germline V gene lookup returns CDR1 SNHLY and CDR2 FYNNEI. Trimming took 6 bases from V and 15 from J, leaving 18 bases between them. CDR3 region: CASRSDARRGFF. The CDR3 DNA follows: TGTGCCAGCAGGAGTGATGCCAGGAGGGGGTTCTTC.

The V and J genes are TRBV5-1 and TRBJ2-7; 9 bases align to TRBD1. The germline V gene encodes CDR1 SGHRS and CDR2 YFSETQ. The V and J ends lost 6 bases and 2 bases, in that order; junction bases with no gene match: 6. This CDR3 is built from 14 residues. In DNA form, the CDR3 reads TGCGCCAGCAAACAGGGGGCTTCCACCTACGAGCAGTACTTC. It translates to CASKQGASTYEQYF.

This sequence joins TRBV10-3 and TRBJ2-1; D possibly corresponds to TRBD2 (5 bases). The V gene's germline CDR1 is ENHRY and CDR2 SYGVKD. V dropped 3 bases and J dropped 0 bases, with 9 bases sitting between them. The CDR3 runs 15 residues. DNA of the CDR3: TGTGCCATCAGTGATGAGGGAAACTCCTACAATGAGCAGTTCTTC. It is translated as CAISDEGNSYNEQFF.

The chain is built from TRBV5-8 and TRBJ2-6; no definite D call. The CDR3 loop spans 17 amino acids. The germline V and J ends were trimmed by 7 bases and 5 bases, with 22 bases remaining between them. CDR1 SGHTS and CDR2 YDEGEE come from the germline V gene. CDR3 sequence: CASALVHPHSRANVLTF. CDR3 DNA sequence: TGTGCCAGCGCCCTAGTTCATCCACACAGTCGGGCCAACGTCCTGACTTTC.

As to this clone: Other DNA sequences of this sample code for an identical CDR3. The V gene is TRBV2, the J gene TRBJ2-1, with D possibly TRBD1 on 5 matching bases. Trimming shortened V by 3 bases and J by 0 bases, and 9 bases separated the two germline ends. The germline V gene has CDR1 SNHLY and CDR2 FYNNEI. The CDR3 has 15 amino acids. The CDR3 sequence: CASSEGRSSYNEQFF. CDR3 sequence (DNA): TGTGCCAGCAGTGAGGGGCGGAGCTCCTACAATGAGCAGTTCTTC.

The V and J genes are TRBV2 and TRBJ2-7, with 11 bases aligning to TRBD2. This CDR3 has 14 amino acids. With V trimmed by 4 bases and J by 3 bases, 2 bases remained unmatched. Germline V gene sequence: CDR1 SNHLY, CDR2 FYNNEI. The CDR3, as DNA: TGTGCCAGCAGTGTGACTAGCGGGGACTACGAGCAGTACTTC. Translating it yields CASSVTSGDYEQYF.